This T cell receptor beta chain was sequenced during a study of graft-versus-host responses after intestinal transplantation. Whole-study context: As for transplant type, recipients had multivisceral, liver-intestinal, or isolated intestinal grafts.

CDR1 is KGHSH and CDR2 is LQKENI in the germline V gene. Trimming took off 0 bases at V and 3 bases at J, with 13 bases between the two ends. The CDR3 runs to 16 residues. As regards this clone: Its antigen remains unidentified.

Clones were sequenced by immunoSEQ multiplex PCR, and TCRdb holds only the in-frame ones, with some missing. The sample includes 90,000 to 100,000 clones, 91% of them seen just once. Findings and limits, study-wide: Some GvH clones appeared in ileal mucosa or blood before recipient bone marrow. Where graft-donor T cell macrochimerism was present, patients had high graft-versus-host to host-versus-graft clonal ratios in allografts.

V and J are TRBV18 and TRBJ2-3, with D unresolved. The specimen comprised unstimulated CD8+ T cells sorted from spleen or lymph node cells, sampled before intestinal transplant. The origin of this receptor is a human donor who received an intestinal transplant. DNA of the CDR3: TGTGCCAGCTCACCACCCGTCAGTCAGGATACAGATACGCAGTATTTT. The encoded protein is CASSPPVSQDTDTQYF.